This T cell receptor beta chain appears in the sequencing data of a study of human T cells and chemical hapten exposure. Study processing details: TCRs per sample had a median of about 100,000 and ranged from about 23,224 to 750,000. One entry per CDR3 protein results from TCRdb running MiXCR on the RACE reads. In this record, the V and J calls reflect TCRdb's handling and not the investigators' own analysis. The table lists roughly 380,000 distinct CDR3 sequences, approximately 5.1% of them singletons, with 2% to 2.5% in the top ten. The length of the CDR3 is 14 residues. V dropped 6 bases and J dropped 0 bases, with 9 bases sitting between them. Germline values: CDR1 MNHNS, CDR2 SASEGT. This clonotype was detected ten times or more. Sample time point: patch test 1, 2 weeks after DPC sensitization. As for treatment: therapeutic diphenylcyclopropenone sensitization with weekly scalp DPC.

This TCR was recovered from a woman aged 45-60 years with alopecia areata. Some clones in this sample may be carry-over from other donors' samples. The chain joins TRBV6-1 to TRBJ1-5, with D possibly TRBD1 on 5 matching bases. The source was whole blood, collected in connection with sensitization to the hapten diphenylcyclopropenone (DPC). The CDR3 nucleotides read TGTGCCAGCAGGGACATCGATAGCAATCAGCCCCAGCATTTT. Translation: CASRDIDSNQPQHF.